A single sample is the source of the 20 T cell receptor beta chains below, sequenced in a study of cytomegalovirus exposure and HLA in healthy donors. The PCR made use of 60 Vbeta and 13 Jbeta primers. Some clones are missing from TCRdb's copy, which holds only in-frame ones; the method was immunoSEQ multiplex PCR. In the table there are 150,000 or so clones, around 80% of which are singletons. The source material was PBMCs. The receptors come from a woman aged 45-65 years in good health and CMV-seropositive.

The chain employs TRBV6-4 and TRBJ2-2; no definite D call. Trimming left V 0 bases short and J 9 bases short, with 8 bases between. The CDR3 length is 13 residues. CDR1 and CDR2 (germline): MRHNA, SNTAGT. The CDR3 sequence is CASSDSASRELFF. The DNA of the CDR3 is TGTGCCAGCAGTGACTCGGCTAGTCGGGAGCTGTTTTTT.

The V call is TRBV19, the J call TRBJ1-1; no definite D call. Trimming left V 7 bases short and J 8 bases short, with 11 bases between. Germline V gene data show CDR1 as LNHDA and CDR2 as SQIVND (reference sequence). This CDR3 is built from 11 residues. Written as DNA, the CDR3 is TGTGCCAGTATGGCACCACTAGAAGCTTTCTTT. Its translation: CASMAPLEAFF.

Written as DNA, the CDR3 is TGTGCCAGTAGTCCCAACCCGTCCAGGGAGAACACTGAAGCTTTCTTT. This codes for CASSPNPSRENTEAFF. The genes are TRBV19 and TRBJ1-1, with D possibly being TRBD1 (5 bases). Between the trimmed V and J ends, which lost 5 bases and 1 base, there was a span of 17 bases. Germline V lookup: CDR1 LNHDA, CDR2 SQIVND (reference sequence). This CDR3 is 16 amino acids long.

The V gene is TRBV21-1, the J gene TRBJ1-5; TRBD1, the table's D call, was not compared with the DNA. TRBV21-1 is labeled a pseudogene. The CDR3 runs 15 residues. For the CDR3, the DNA is TGTGCCAGCAGCAGACAGGGGAGATGGAATCAGCCCCAGCATTTT. This codes for CASSRQGRWNQPQHF.

This chain uses TRBV5-1 with TRBJ2-5, with 13 bases that match TRBD2. J was trimmed by 1 base and V by 0 bases; bases with no gene match: 3. The CDR3 extends over 17 amino acids. CDR1 SGHRS and CDR2 YFSETQ come from the germline V gene. The CDR3 DNA is TGCGCCAGCAGCTTGGGGGGACTAGCGGGATCCCAAGAGACCCAGTACTTC. Residues: CASSLGGLAGSQETQYF.

The chain is built from TRBV28 and TRBJ1-2, with 8 positions matching TRBD1. Germline V gene lookup returns CDR1 MDHEN and CDR2 SYDVKM. V lost 5 bases to trimming and J lost 7 bases; unmatched junction nucleotides: 9. This CDR3 contains 14 residues. The CDR3 sequence: CASSPPGQAFGYTF. The CDR3 coding sequence is TGTGCCAGCAGTCCACCGGGACAGGCCTTTGGCTACACCTTC.

About this clone: Other DNA sequences of this sample code for an identical CDR3. The chain employs TRBV2 and TRBJ1-1; TRBD1 aligns across 7 bases. Germline-derived CDR1 and CDR2 are SNHLY and FYNNEI. V shed 4 bases, J shed 0 bases, and the junction held 2 bases outside the gene matches. This CDR3 is 14 amino acids long. The CDR3 nucleotides are TGTGCCAGCAGTGGACAGGGACTGAACACTGAAGCTTTCTTT. This gives the protein CASSGQGLNTEAFF.

The chain recombines TRBV7-9 with TRBJ2-7, with TRBD1 identical over 9 bases. After removal of 4 bases from V and 0 bases from J, the junction contained 13 bases not matched to a gene. Looked up from germline, CDR1 is SEHNR and CDR2 is FQNEAQ (reference sequence). This CDR3 spans 18 amino acids. For the CDR3, the DNA is TGTGCCAGCAGCTCAGGGACAGGGTGGGTCCAAAGCTCCTACGAGCAGTACTTC. Translation: CASSSGTGWVQSSYEQYF.

The gene calls are TRBV28 and TRBJ1-2; D perhaps matches TRBD1 (5 bases). The CDR3 consists of 19 residues. V lost 2 bases and J 4 bases, leaving 26 bases between the germline ends. From germline, CDR1 is MDHEN and CDR2 SYDVKM. The CDR3 nucleotides read TGTGCCAGCAGTTTAGGGGCTCGGGGGATCGGTGGCAGAAGCTATGGCTACACCTTC. Its protein product is CASSLGARGIGGRSYGYTF.

V gene TRBV27 combines with J gene TRBJ1-1; 8 bases are a match to TRBD1. The CDR3 spans 15 residues. Looked up from germline, CDR1 is MNHEY and CDR2 is SMNVEV (reference sequence). Trimming took 2 bases from V and 1 from J; bases not matched to a gene: 3. The CDR3 DNA is TGTGCCAGCAGTTTAGGACAGGGAACGAACACTGAAGCTTTCTTT. Translation: CASSLGQGTNTEAFF.

Comments on this clone: Distinct nucleotide sequences in the sample also encode this CDR3. This chain links TRBV11-2 with TRBJ1-1, with D unclear. CDR3 length: 13 amino acids. CDR1 SGHAT and CDR2 FQNNGV come from the germline V gene. Deletions cut 0 bases from V and 1 base from J, with 3 bases between. The CDR3 nucleotides read TGTGCCAGCAGCTTAGACAGGAACACTGAAGCTTTCTTT. Protein product: CASSLDRNTEAFF.

The CDR3 sequence: CASSSTGTVLGYSGNTIYF. CDR3 DNA: TGTGCCAGCAGCTCTACCGGGACAGTATTGGGATACTCTGGAAACACCATATATTTT. V gene TRBV5-6 combines with J gene TRBJ1-3; 7 nucleotides agree with TRBD1. Germline CDR1 and CDR2: SGHDT and YYEEEE. The CDR3 is 19 amino acids. V trimming: 3 bases; J trimming: 0 bases; junction bases outside the gene matches: 15.

The chain links TRBV2 to TRBJ2-7; the match to TRBD2 covers 12 bases. Germline CDR1 is SNHLY and CDR2 is FYNNEI. The CDR3 loop spans 16 amino acids. V was clipped by 7 bases and J by 6 bases; unmatched bases: 13. CDR3 sequence (DNA): TGTGCCAGCATCCTAGGGGGACTAGCGGGCAGGTTCGAGCAGTACTTC. This codes for CASILGGLAGRFEQYF.

This clone was seen a handful of times. This sequence joins TRBV27 and TRBJ1-2, with D maybe TRBD1 (6 bases). V was shortened by 4 bases and J by 5 bases, with 11 bases between the two germline ends. The CDR3 spans 13 residues. Germline V lookup: CDR1 MNHEY, CDR2 SMNVEV (reference sequence). The CDR3 protein is CASSSTGSYGYTF. The CDR3 DNA is TGTGCCAGCAGTTCGACAGGCTCATATGGCTACACCTTC.

This clone was detected only once. This rearrangement joins TRBV14 to TRBJ2-5; TRBD2 aligns across 7 bases. The J call is doubtful: the DNA matches TRBJ2-7 better. Per the germline V gene, CDR1 is SGHDN and CDR2 is FVKESK. The CDR3 contains 19 residues. CDR3 loop: CASSRGYSGKGLTGDEQYF. In DNA form, the CDR3 reads TGTGCCAGCAGCCGAGGCTACAGCGGGAAGGGCTTGACCGGGGACGAGCAGTACTTC.

The V call is TRBV2, the J call TRBJ2-1; no reliable D call. The V gene's germline CDR1 is SNHLY and CDR2 FYNNEI. V was trimmed by 1 base and J by 7 bases, leaving 11 bases between them. The CDR3 contains 14 residues. In DNA form, the CDR3 reads TGTGCCAGCAGTGAAGGGCCCGTTGGTAATGAGCAGTTCTTC. Its translation is CASSEGPVGNEQFF.

The V call is TRBV5-4, the J call TRBJ2-1; 12 bases map to TRBD2. The V segment lost 4 bases and the J segment 9 bases; nucleotides outside the gene matches: 11. In germline, CDR1 is SGHNT, CDR2 YYREEE (reference sequence). The CDR3 consists of 16 residues. The CDR3 bases are TGTGCCAGCAGCGAGAGACTAGCGGGAGCCCTGGGTGAGCAGTTCTTC. This encodes CASSERLAGALGEQFF.

The CDR3 sequence is CASSSPGEDETQYF. The CDR3 DNA follows: TGTGCCAGTAGTTCCCCGGGAGAAGACGAGACCCAGTACTTC. V usage is TRBV19 and J usage is TRBJ2-5, with TRBD2 as a possible D gene (6 bases). Trimming took 5 bases from V and 5 from J, leaving 15 bases between them. This CDR3 comprises 14 residues. Germline V gene sequence: CDR1 LNHDA, CDR2 SQIVND (reference sequence).

The rearrangement links TRBV30 to TRBJ1-1; 7 nucleotides align to TRBD1. Unmatched junction bases numbered 12, after V lost 3 bases and J lost 5 bases. The CDR3 length is 15 residues. Germline CDR1 reads GTSNPN; CDR2 reads SVGIG (reference sequence). CDR3 nucleotide sequence: TGTGCCTGGAGGCGGGTCAGGGGGTCTCCAACTGAAGCTTTCTTT. Encoded protein: CAWRRVRGSPTEAFF.

This chain links TRBV6-6 with TRBJ1-1; possibly TRBD1 for D (5 bases). From germline, CDR1 is MNHNY and CDR2 SVGAGI (reference sequence). The CDR3 totals 15 residues. V was shortened by 0 bases and J by 4 bases, with 12 bases between the two germline ends. The DNA of the CDR3 is TGTGCCAGCAGTTACTCGCAGGGAAAGGGCACTGAAGCTTTCTTT. It translates to CASSYSQGKGTEAFF.